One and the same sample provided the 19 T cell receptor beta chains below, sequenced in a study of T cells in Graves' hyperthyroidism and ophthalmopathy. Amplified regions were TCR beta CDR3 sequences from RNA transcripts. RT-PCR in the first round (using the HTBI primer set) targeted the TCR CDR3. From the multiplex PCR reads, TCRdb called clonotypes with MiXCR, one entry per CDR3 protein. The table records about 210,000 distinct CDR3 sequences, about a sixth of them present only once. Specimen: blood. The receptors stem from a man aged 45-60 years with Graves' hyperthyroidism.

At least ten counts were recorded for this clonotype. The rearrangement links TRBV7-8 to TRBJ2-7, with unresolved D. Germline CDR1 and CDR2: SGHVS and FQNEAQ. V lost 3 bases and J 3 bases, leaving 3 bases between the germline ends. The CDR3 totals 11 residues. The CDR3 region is CASSFRYEQYF. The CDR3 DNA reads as TGTGCCAGCAGCTTCCGCTACGAGCAGTACTTC.

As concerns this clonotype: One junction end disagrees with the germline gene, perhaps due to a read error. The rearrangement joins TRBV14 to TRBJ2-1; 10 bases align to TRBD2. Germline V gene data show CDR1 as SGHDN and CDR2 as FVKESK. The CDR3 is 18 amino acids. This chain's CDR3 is CANSQVAGGRGPYNEQFF. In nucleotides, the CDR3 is TGTGCCAACAGCCAAGTAGCGGGAGGTAGGGGCCCCTACAATGAGCAGTTCTTC.

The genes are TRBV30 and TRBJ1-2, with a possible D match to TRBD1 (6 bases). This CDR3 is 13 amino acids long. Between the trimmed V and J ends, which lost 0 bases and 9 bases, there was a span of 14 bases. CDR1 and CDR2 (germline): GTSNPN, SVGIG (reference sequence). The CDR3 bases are TGTGCCTGGAGTGTAGGGGGGCTGGCTTGCTACACCTTC. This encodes CAWSVGGLACYTF.

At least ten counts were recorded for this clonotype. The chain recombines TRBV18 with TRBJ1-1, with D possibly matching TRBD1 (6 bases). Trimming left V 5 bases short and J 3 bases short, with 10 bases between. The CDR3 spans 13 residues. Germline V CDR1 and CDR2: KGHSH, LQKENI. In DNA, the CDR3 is TGTGCCAGCTCAACAGGGCGTGACACTGAAGCTTTCTTT. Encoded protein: CASSTGRDTEAFF.

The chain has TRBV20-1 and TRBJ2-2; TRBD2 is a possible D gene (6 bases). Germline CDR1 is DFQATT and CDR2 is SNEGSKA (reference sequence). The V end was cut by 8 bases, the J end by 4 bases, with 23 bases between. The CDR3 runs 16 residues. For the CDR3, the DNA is TGCAGTATTAATCCACAAGCGCGGGGTGGCACCGGGGAGCTGTTTTTT. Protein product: CSINPQARGGTGELFF.

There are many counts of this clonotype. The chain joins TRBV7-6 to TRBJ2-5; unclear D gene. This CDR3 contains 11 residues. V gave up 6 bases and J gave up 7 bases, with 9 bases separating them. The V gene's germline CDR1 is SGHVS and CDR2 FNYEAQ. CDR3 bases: TGTGCCAGCAGTCACTCTCGGACCCAGTACTTC. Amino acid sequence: CASSHSRTQYF.

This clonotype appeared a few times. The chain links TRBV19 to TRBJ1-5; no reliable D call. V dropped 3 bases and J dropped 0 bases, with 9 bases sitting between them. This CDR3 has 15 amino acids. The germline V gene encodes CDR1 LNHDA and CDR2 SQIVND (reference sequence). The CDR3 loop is CASSIVLYSNQPQHF. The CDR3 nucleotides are TGTGCCAGTAGTATCGTCCTATATAGCAATCAGCCCCAGCATTTT.

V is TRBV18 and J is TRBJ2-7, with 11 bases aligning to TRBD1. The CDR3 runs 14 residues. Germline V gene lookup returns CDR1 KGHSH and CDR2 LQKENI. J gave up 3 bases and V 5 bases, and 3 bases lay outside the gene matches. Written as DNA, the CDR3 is TGTGCCAGCTCAACGGACAGGGGGCTCTACGAGCAGTACTTC. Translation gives CASSTDRGLYEQYF. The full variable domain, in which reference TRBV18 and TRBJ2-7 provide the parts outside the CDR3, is NAGVMQNPRHLVRRRGQEARLRCSPMKGHSHVYWYRQLPEEGLKFMVYLQKENIIDESGMPKERFSAEFPKEGPSILRIQQVVRGDSAAYFCASSTDRGLYEQYFGPGTRLTVT.

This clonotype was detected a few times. The CDR3 protein is CASSQEAASGRYNEQFF. The CDR3 DNA sequence: TGTGCCAGCAGCCAAGAGGCGGCTAGCGGGCGTTACAATGAGCAGTTCTTC. The chain recombines TRBV4-2 with TRBJ2-1; 8 bases map to TRBD2. V trimming: 0 bases; J trimming: 4 bases; junction bases outside the gene matches: 8. This CDR3 has 17 amino acids. The germline gives CDR1 LGHNA, CDR2 YNFKEQ.

CDR3: CASNSRGLYREQYF. The CDR3, as DNA: TGTGCCAGCAACTCAAGGGGTCTGTATAGGGAGCAGTACTTC. The chain carries TRBV6-1 and TRBJ2-7; weak D call: TRBD1 (5 bases). Trimming took off 7 bases at V and 7 bases at J, with 20 bases between the two ends. The CDR3 totals 14 residues. Germline V gives CDR1 MNHNS, CDR2 SASEGT.

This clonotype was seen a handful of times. The CDR3 is CASSYVPSYNEQFF. CDR3 in DNA: TGTGCCAGCAGTTACGTACCTTCCTACAATGAGCAGTTCTTC. The V and J genes are TRBV6-2 or TRBV6-3 and TRBJ2-1, with D unresolved. The CDR3 is made up of 14 amino acids. The V gene's germline CDR1 is MNHEY and CDR2 SVGEGT. Trimming removed 2 bases at V and 1 base at J, with 6 bases between.

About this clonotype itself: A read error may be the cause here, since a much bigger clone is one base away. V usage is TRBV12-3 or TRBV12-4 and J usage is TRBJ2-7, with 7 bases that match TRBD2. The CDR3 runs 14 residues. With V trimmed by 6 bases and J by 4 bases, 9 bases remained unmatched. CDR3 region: CASRPLPSGYEQYF. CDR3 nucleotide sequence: TGTGCCAGCAGGCCACTTCCTAGCGGTTACGAGCAGTACTTC.

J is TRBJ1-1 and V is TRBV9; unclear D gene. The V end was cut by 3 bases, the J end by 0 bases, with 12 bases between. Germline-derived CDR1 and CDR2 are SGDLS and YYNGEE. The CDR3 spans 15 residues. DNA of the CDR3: TGTGCCAGCAGCGGGGCTGAGAACGTGAACACTGAAGCTTTCTTT. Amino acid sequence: CASSGAENVNTEAFF.

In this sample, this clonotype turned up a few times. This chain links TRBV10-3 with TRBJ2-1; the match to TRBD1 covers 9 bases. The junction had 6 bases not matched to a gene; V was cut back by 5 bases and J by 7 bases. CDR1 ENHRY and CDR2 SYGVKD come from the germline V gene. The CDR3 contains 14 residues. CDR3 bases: TGTGCCATCAGTCACCGGGACAGGGATAATGAGCAGTTCTTC. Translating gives CAISHRDRDNEQFF.

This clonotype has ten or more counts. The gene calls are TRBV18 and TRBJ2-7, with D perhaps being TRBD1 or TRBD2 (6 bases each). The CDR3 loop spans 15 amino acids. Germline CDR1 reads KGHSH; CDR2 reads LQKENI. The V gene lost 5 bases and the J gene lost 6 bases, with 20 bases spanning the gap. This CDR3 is CASSVQGPAGSEQYF. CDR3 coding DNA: TGTGCCAGCTCAGTACAGGGTCCCGCGGGATCCGAGCAGTACTTC.

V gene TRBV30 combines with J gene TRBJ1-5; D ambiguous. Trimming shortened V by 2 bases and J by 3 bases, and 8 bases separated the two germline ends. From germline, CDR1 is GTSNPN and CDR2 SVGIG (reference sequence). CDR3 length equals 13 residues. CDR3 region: CAWSPDLNQPQHF. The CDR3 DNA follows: TGTGCCTGGAGTCCGGACCTCAATCAGCCCCAGCATTTT.

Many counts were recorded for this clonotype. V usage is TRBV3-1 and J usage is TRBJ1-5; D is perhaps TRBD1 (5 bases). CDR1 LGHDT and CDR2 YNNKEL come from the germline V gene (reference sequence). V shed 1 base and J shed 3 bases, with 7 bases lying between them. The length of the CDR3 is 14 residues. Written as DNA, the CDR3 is TGTGCCAGCAGCCAAGTCAGGGACAATCAGCCCCAGCATTTT. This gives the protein CASSQVRDNQPQHF.

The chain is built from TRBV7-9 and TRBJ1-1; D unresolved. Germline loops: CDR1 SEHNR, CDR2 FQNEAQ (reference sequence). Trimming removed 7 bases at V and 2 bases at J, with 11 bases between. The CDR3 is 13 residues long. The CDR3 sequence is CASIGPANTEAFF. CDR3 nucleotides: TGTGCCAGCATAGGGCCAGCCAACACTGAAGCTTTCTTT.

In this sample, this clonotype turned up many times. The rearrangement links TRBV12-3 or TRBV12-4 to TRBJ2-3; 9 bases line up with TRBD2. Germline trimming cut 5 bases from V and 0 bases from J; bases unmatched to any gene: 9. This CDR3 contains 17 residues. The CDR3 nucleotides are TGTGCCAGCAGTCTCTTTCTAGCGGGAAAAAGCACAGATACGCAGTATTTT. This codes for CASSLFLAGKSTDTQYF.